Each of the 32 T cell receptor beta chains below was sequenced from the same sample in a study of patients and donors after allogeneic stem cell transplantation. TCRdb processed the RT-PCR reads anew with MiXCR; each CDR3 protein has one entry. This sample has 800,000 to 1,000,000 distinct CDR3 sequences, with more than 15% found just once. The sequenced sample was blood, either unsorted or a sorted T cell fraction (not recorded which). These receptors all come from a human donor who was either an allogeneic HSCT recipient or a stem cell or donor lymphocyte infusion donor (not recorded which). It is not recorded whose cells these are; they may come from a transplant donor.

The chain recombines TRBV6-1 with TRBJ1-6; possible D gene TRBD1, 5 bases. The germline V gene encodes CDR1 MNHNS and CDR2 SASEGT. The CDR3 extends over 13 amino acids. Trimming removed 7 bases from V and 11 bases from J, with 15 bases in between. CDR3 region: CASTKDIGAPLHF. CDR3 nucleotide sequence: TGTGCCAGCACTAAGGACATAGGGGCACCCCTCCACTTT.

The rearrangement joins TRBV2 to TRBJ1-5, with unresolved D. With 8 bases removed from V and 8 bases from J, the gap between germline ends came to 10 bases. The CDR3 sequence is 11 residues long. Germline CDR1 SNHLY, CDR2 FYNNEI. CDR3: CASGKMEPQHF. The CDR3 DNA reads as TGTGCCAGCGGTAAGATGGAGCCCCAGCATTTT.

Details on this clonotype: Compared with germline, one end of the junction differs, possibly owing to a read error. The J gene is TRBJ2-1, the V gene TRBV15; the match to TRBD2 covers 9 bases. CDR3 length: 15 residues. The V gene's germline CDR1 is LNHNV and CDR2 YYDKDF (reference sequence). CDR3 DNA: TGTGCCACCAGCAGCCGCGCGGGAGGGCACAATAAGCAGTTCTTC. Translating gives CATSSRAGGHNKQFF.

This clonotype was picked up a small number of times. The chain uses TRBV5-1 and TRBJ1-3; D is undetermined. V lost 1 base and J 2 bases, leaving 13 bases between the germline ends. Germline V CDR1 and CDR2: SGHRS, YFSETQ. The CDR3 has 16 amino acids. The CDR3 region is CASSLKLSGTGNTIYF. The CDR3 DNA is TGCGCCAGCAGCTTGAAATTGTCGGGGACTGGAAACACCATATATTTT.

There are many counts of this clonotype. The chain recombines TRBV28 with TRBJ1-6, with D unclear. CDR3 length: 12 residues. V was pared by 8 bases and J by 8 bases, with 10 bases between. Germline assignment: CDR1 MDHEN and CDR2 SYDVKM. The CDR3 DNA sequence: TGTGCCAGCGGTCGAAGAGATTCACCCCTCCACTTT. Translation gives CASGRRDSPLHF.

This clonotype was counted only a few times. This chain joins TRBV4-2 and TRBJ1-1; 7 nucleotides match TRBD1. Trimming at V came to 0 bases and at J to 11 bases, leaving 3 bases not matched to a gene. The germline V gene encodes CDR1 LGHNA and CDR2 YNFKEQ. CDR3 length: 12 amino acids. The CDR3 sequence: CASSQDTRGAFF. Here the CDR3 DNA reads TGTGCCAGCAGCCAAGATACCAGGGGGGCTTTCTTT.

This clonotype was seen only a few times. The rearrangement uses TRBV7-6 and TRBJ2-5; possible D gene TRBD2, 5 bases. The CDR3 has 12 amino acids. V shed 6 bases and J shed 5 bases, with 10 bases lying between them. The germline V gene encodes CDR1 SGHVS and CDR2 FNYEAQ. CDR3: CASRREKETQYF. In DNA form, the CDR3 reads TGTGCCAGCAGGAGGGAGAAGGAGACCCAGTACTTC.

The J gene is TRBJ2-3, the V gene TRBV6-4, with TRBD2 matching 11 bases. The junction had 2 bases not matched to a gene; V was cut back by 7 bases and J by 2 bases. CDR3 size: 14 residues. Germline CDR1 is MRHNA and CDR2 is SNTAGT. The CDR3 spells CASKTSGATDTQYF. The CDR3 coding sequence is TGTGCCAGCAAGACTAGCGGGGCCACAGATACGCAGTATTTT.

The chain has TRBV20-1 and TRBJ2-6; no clear D. The CDR3 runs 14 residues. The germline gives CDR1 DFQATT, CDR2 SNEGSKA (reference sequence). V was clipped by 2 bases and J by 0 bases, with 5 bases between them. CDR3 in amino acids: CSARLYSGANVLTF. The CDR3 DNA follows: TGCAGTGCTAGACTGTACTCTGGGGCCAACGTCCTGACTTTC.

The genes are TRBV9 and TRBJ2-7; no firm D call. V was trimmed by 3 bases and J by 7 bases, leaving 14 bases between them. Germline assignment: CDR1 SGDLS and CDR2 YYNGEE. The CDR3 loop spans 13 amino acids. The CDR3, as DNA: TGTGCCAGCAGCGCTACCAAGGCTGGAGAGCAGTACTTC. This codes for CASSATKAGEQYF.

V and J are TRBV20-1 and TRBJ2-2; D not resolved. Germline CDR1 reads DFQATT; CDR2 reads SNEGSKA (reference sequence). V lost 6 bases and J lost 1, with 12 bases in between. This CDR3 spans 14 amino acids. The CDR3, as DNA: TGCAGTGCCTTCGGACCAAAGAACACCGGGGAGCTGTTTTTT. Its protein product is CSAFGPKNTGELFF.

The chain carries TRBV6-5 and TRBJ1-3; D is perhaps TRBD1 (6 bases). The CDR3 length is 16 residues. CDR1 and CDR2 from the germline V gene are MNHEY and SVGAGI. The germline V and J ends were trimmed by 0 bases and 4 bases, with 13 bases remaining between them. The CDR3 loop is CASSYSSGGAGNTIYF. DNA of the CDR3: TGTGCCAGCAGTTACTCCTCGGGGGGCGCGGGAAACACCATATATTTT.

A few counts support this clonotype. The chain employs TRBV2 and TRBJ2-1, with 8 bases that match TRBD1. Germline-derived CDR1 and CDR2 are SNHLY and FYNNEI. The V segment lost 4 bases and the J segment 1 base; nucleotides outside the gene matches: 3. CDR3 length: 15 residues. This CDR3 reads CASSAGGLSYNEQFF. Here the CDR3 DNA reads TGTGCCAGCAGTGCAGGGGGCCTGTCCTACAATGAGCAGTTCTTC. Based on the CDR3 plus reference TRBV2 and TRBJ2-1, the full variable domain is EPEVTQTPSHQVTQMGQEVILRCVPISNHLYFYWYRQILGQKVEFLVSFYNNEISEKSEIFDDQFSVERPDGSNFTLKIRSTKLEDSAMYFCASSAGGLSYNEQFFGPGTRLTVL.

This clonotype was counted only a few times. The chain combines TRBV10-3 with TRBJ2-1; D gene uncertain. Germline V gene data show CDR1 as ENHRY and CDR2 as SYGVKD. The CDR3 totals 11 residues. Deletions cut 9 bases from V and 6 bases from J, with 9 bases between. CDR3 coding DNA: TGTGCCATGCGGAATGCCAATGAGCAGTTCTTC. It specifies CAMRNANEQFF.

CDR3 coding DNA: TGTGCCAGCAGTGAATATTGGGGGGGCGCTGAAGCTTTCTTT. Translated, it gives CASSEYWGGAEAFF. The V gene is TRBV6-1, the J gene TRBJ1-1; a possible D gene is TRBD1 (6 bases). Trimming took 2 bases from V and 6 from J, leaving 13 bases between them. The germline V gene encodes CDR1 MNHNS and CDR2 SASEGT. The CDR3 extends over 14 amino acids.

The chain employs TRBV6-1 and TRBJ1-5; maybe TRBD1 (5 bases). CDR3 length: 15 amino acids. Germline V CDR1 and CDR2: MNHNS, SASEGT. The V gene lost 4 bases and the J gene lost 1 base, with 11 bases spanning the gap. The DNA of the CDR3 is TGTGCCAGCAGTGTGGCGGGACCCAGCAATCAGCCCCAGCATTTT. Translating gives CASSVAGPSNQPQHF.

This clonotype came up many times. The V and J genes are TRBV5-1 and TRBJ1-5; weak D call: TRBD1 (6 bases). This CDR3 is built from 15 residues. V was clipped by 0 bases and J by 7 bases, with 14 bases between them. Looked up from germline, CDR1 is SGHRS and CDR2 is YFSETQ. The CDR3: CASSLGQGKGQPQHF. CDR3 in DNA: TGCGCCAGCAGCTTGGGGCAGGGGAAGGGGCAGCCCCAGCATTTT.

This clonotype came up a few times. The V and J genes are TRBV4-3 and TRBJ1-1; D is ambiguous. V was cut by 0 bases and J by 8 bases, with 10 bases left in between. CDR1 LGHNA and CDR2 YSLEER come from the germline V gene. This CDR3 has 13 amino acids. CDR3 sequence: CASSQDTATEAFF. In nucleotides, the CDR3 is TGCGCCAGCAGCCAAGATACGGCAACAGAAGCTTTCTTT.

The chain joins TRBV6-5 to TRBJ1-5, with D unresolved. With 0 bases removed from V and 7 bases from J, the gap between germline ends came to 13 bases. This CDR3 contains 15 residues. CDR1 is MNHEY and CDR2 is SVGAGI in the germline V gene. In DNA, the CDR3 is TGTGCCAGCAGTTACTCGAGTGAGGGTTGGCAGCCCCAGCATTTT. This codes for CASSYSSEGWQPQHF.

There are a few counts of this clonotype. CDR3 residues: CSARRQGLVDEQYF. The CDR3 bases are TGCAGTGCTAGAAGACAGGGGTTGGTAGACGAGCAGTACTTC. The chain carries TRBV20-1 and TRBJ2-7; 8 bases map to TRBD1. In germline, CDR1 is DFQATT, CDR2 SNEGSKA (reference sequence). The CDR3 has 14 residues. V gave up 2 bases and J gave up 5 bases; unmatched junction bases: 8.

In its sample, this clonotype was seen many times. The rearrangement uses TRBV12-3 or TRBV12-4 and TRBJ2-7; D is ambiguous. CDR3 length: 12 amino acids. Trimming took off 5 bases at V and 3 bases at J, with 8 bases between the two ends. The CDR3 nucleotides are TGTGCCAGCAGTCGTACCCGCTACGAGCAGTACTTC. Translating it yields CASSRTRYEQYF.

This clonotype has just a few counts. The chain has TRBV4-2 and TRBJ2-7; TRBD2 aligns across 7 bases. The CDR3 runs to 16 residues. CDR1 and CDR2 (germline): LGHNA, YNFKEQ. V shed 1 base, J shed 3 bases, and the junction held 9 bases outside the gene matches. CDR3 amino acids: CASSQGGGSHHYEQYF. The CDR3 bases are TGTGCCAGCAGCCAAGGGGGGGGATCCCACCACTACGAGCAGTACTTC.

This clonotype turned up a few times. The chain combines TRBV20-1 with TRBJ2-3, with D possibly TRBD2 on 6 matching bases. The V end lost 1 base, the J end lost 1 base, and 12 bases lay between the germline ends. The germline V gene has CDR1 DFQATT and CDR2 SNEGSKA (reference sequence). This CDR3 is built from 15 residues. CDR3 nucleotide sequence: TGCAGTGCTAGAGCGCTAGCGAGAGGCACAGATACGCAGTATTTT. It specifies CSARALARGTDTQYF.

V gene TRBV5-1 combines with J gene TRBJ2-6, with D uncertain. CDR1 and CDR2 from the germline V gene are SGHRS and YFSETQ. Between the trimmed V and J ends, which lost 3 bases and 0 bases, there was a span of 13 bases. The CDR3 contains 17 residues. As DNA, the CDR3 is TGCGCCAGCAGCTCTAACCCTGCCCCCTCTGGGGCCAACGTCCTGACTTTC. Its translation is CASSSNPAPSGANVLTF.

The chain combines TRBV19 with TRBJ2-5; D gene unclear. The V end lost 1 base, the J end lost 0 bases, and 9 bases lay between the germline ends. The CDR3 is made up of 15 amino acids. CDR1 and CDR2 (germline): LNHDA, SQIVND (reference sequence). The CDR3 loop is CASSIAGRNQETQYF. CDR3 bases: TGTGCCAGTAGTATAGCAGGACGGAACCAAGAGACCCAGTACTTC.

This clonotype was detected many times. The chain is built from TRBV29-1 and TRBJ2-7, with D uncertain. Germline lookup yields CDR1 SQVTM and CDR2 ANQGSEA. The CDR3 extends over 11 amino acids. Deletions cut 4 bases from V and 6 bases from J, with 10 bases between. In DNA form, the CDR3 reads TGCAGCGTTGGGATCCCGGCCGAGCAGTACTTC. Translated, it gives CSVGIPAEQYF.

In its sample, this clonotype was seen many times. This chain joins TRBV12-3 or TRBV12-4 and TRBJ2-7; D is ambiguous. The CDR3 is 15 amino acids. Trimming removed 3 bases from V and 2 bases from J, with 14 bases in between. CDR3 bases: TGTGCCAGCAGTTTTATAGCAGTGCTCACCTACGAGCAGTACTTC. Its translation: CASSFIAVLTYEQYF.

V usage is TRBV12-3 or TRBV12-4 and J usage is TRBJ2-2; 8 bases fit TRBD2. Trimming at V came to 4 bases and at J to 4 bases, leaving 5 bases not matched to a gene. The CDR3 length is 15 residues. CDR3 residues: CASSSAGGATGELFF. Written as DNA, the CDR3 is TGTGCCAGCAGTTCCGCGGGGGGCGCCACCGGGGAGCTGTTTTTT.

Concerning this clonotype: The junction and the germline gene differ at one end; a read error may be behind it. The rearrangement uses TRBV12-3 or TRBV12-4 and TRBJ2-2, with D perhaps matching TRBD2 (5 bases). The length of the CDR3 is 14 residues. This chain's CDR3 is CASSIQLEAGELLF. The CDR3, as DNA: TGTGCCAGCAGTATCCAGCTAGAGGCCGGGGAGCTGCTTTTT.

This clonotype was seen ten or more times. The chain links TRBV12-3 or TRBV12-4 to TRBJ1-5, with 9 nucleotides matching TRBD1. CDR3 length: 16 amino acids. Germline trimming cut 6 bases from V and 4 bases from J; bases unmatched to any gene: 10. CDR3 protein: CASSEGGQGKNQPQHF. The CDR3 nucleotides read TGTGCCAGCAGCGAGGGGGGACAGGGCAAAAATCAGCCCCAGCATTTT.

This clonotype was counted at least ten times. The rearrangement links TRBV7-9 to TRBJ2-7; 8 positions match TRBD1. V lost 4 bases to trimming and J lost 6 bases; unmatched junction nucleotides: 5. Germline CDR1 SEHNR, CDR2 FQNEAQ (reference sequence). The length of the CDR3 is 13 residues. Here the CDR3 DNA reads TGTGCCAGCAGCTCAGGACAGGGAACCGAGCAGTACTTC. This translates into CASSSGQGTEQYF.

At least ten counts were recorded for this clonotype. The chain carries TRBV7-3 and TRBJ2-1, with 7 nucleotides matching TRBD2. Germline V gene lookup returns CDR1 SGHTA and CDR2 FQGTGA. This CDR3 is built from 15 residues. J lost 2 bases, V lost 6 bases, and 7 bases had no gene match. The DNA for the CDR3 is TGTGCCAGCAGTTCAGGGCTAGCGGCCTACAATGAGCAGTTCTTC. This gives the protein CASSSGLAAYNEQFF.